Below, 2 T cell receptor beta chains from the same sample are listed, as sequenced in a study of cytomegalovirus exposure and HLA in healthy donors. 13 Jbeta primers and 60 Vbeta primers were used for the PCR. Clones were read by immunoSEQ multiplex PCR, and TCRdb kept only the in-frame ones, dropping some. The sample yields around 120,000 clones, over 65% seen once. Specimen: PBMCs. These receptors all stem from a female donor in good health and CMV-seropositive.

V gene TRBV15 combines with J gene TRBJ2-5, with D unclear. Gene TRBJ2-7 matches the end of the DNA better, so the J call may be wrong. CDR3 size: 12 residues. CDR1 and CDR2 from the germline V gene are LNHNV and YYDKDF (reference sequence). This CDR3 is CATSRDLYEQYF. The CDR3 DNA is TGTGCCACCAGCAGAGATTTATACGAGCAGTACTTC.

The V gene is TRBV6-4, the J gene TRBJ2-2; D is ambiguous. Germline V lookup: CDR1 MRHNA, CDR2 SNTAGT. With 4 bases removed from V and 1 base from J, the gap between germline ends came to 7 bases. The CDR3 loop spans 14 amino acids. The CDR3 reads CASSVTVNTGELFF. CDR3 nucleotide sequence: TGTGCCAGCAGTGTGACTGTGAACACCGGGGAGCTGTTTTTT.